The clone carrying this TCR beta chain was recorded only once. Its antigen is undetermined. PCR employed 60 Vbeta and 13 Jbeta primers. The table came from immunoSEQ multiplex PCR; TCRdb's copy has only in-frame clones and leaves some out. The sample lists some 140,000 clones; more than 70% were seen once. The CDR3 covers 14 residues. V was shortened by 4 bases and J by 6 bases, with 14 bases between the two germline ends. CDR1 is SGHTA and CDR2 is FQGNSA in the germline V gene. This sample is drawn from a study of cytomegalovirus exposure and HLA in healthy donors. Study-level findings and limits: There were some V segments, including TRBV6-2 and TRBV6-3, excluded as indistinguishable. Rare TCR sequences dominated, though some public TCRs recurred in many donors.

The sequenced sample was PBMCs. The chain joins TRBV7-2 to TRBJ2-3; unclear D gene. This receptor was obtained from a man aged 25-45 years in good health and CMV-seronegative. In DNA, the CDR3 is TGTGCCAGCAGCTCATCTCTAAGCCTCGATACGCAGTATTTT. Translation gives CASSSSLSLDTQYF.